Listed below are T cell receptor beta chains from one sample, sequenced in a study of cytomegalovirus exposure and HLA in healthy donors. The repertoire was sequenced with immunoSEQ multiplex PCR; TCRdb's copy has only in-frame clones and lacks some. Of 150,000 to 200,000 clones listed, more than 60% were seen once; the top ten hold around 11%. Material for sequencing was PBMCs. These TCRs come from a man aged 18 to 30 in good health and CMV-seropositive. CDR3s include the opening cysteine and the closing phenylalanine or tryptophan. The D gene is left open where the match is weak. For some rows the clone size is stated as once, few or many, or as a class when expanded; others skip it.

V gene	D gene	clone size	J gene	CDR3 protein	CDR3 DNA
TRBV5-1	.	.	TRBJ1-1	CASSLVPGTEAFF	TGCGCCAGCAGCTTGGTCCCTGGGACAGAAGCTTTCTTT
TRBV29-1	TRBD2	.	TRBJ2-3	CSVSTSGSTDTQYF	TGCAGCGTGTCGACTAGCGGGAGCACAGATACGCAGTATTTT
TRBV2	TRBD1	.	TRBJ1-2	CASSAGTATYGYTF	TGTGCCAGCAGTGCCGGGACAGCAACTTATGGCTACACCTTC
TRBV30	.	.	TRBJ1-1	CAWSVQRGEAFF	TGTGCCTGGAGTGTACAGCGAGGGGAAGCTTTCTTT
TRBV28	.	.	TRBJ2-1	CASRTPPGDEQFF	TGTGCCAGCAGAACCCCACCGGGGGATGAGCAGTTCTTC
TRBV27	TRBD1	.	TRBJ1-5	CASSRTGGGQPQHF	TGTGCCAGCAGCCGGACAGGGGGAGGTCAGCCCCAGCATTTT
TRBV19	.	.	TRBJ2-7	CASTDFYEQYF	TGTGCCAGTACAGATTTCTACGAGCAGTACTTC
TRBV7-8	.	.	TRBJ2-3	CASSSWGATDTQYF	TGTGCCAGCAGCTCCTGGGGCGCCACAGATACGCAGTATTTT
TRBV7-2	TRBD2	few	TRBJ2-5	CASSTDLAGETQYF	TGTGCCAGCAGCACGGACTTAGCGGGGGAGACCCAGTACTTC
TRBV28	.	few	TRBJ1-2	CASSFMRGGYTF	TGTGCCAGCAGTTTTATGCGAGGAGGCTACACCTTC
TRBV4-2	.	.	TRBJ2-7	CASSQAGLAGDYGEQYF	TGTGCCAGCAGCCAAGCCGGTCTGGCTGGCGACTATGGCGAGCAGTACTTC
TRBV7-8	.	.	TRBJ2-7	CASSLSLATYEQYF	TGTGCCAGCAGCTTGAGCCTAGCGACCTACGAGCAGTACTTC
TRBV6-6	.	.	TRBJ2-3	CASLQQGRGTDTQYF	TGTGCCAGCTTACAACAGGGTCGTGGTACAGATACGCAGTATTTC